The 27 T cell receptor beta chains reported below all come from one sample, sequenced in a study of cytomegalovirus exposure and HLA in healthy donors. Vbeta (60) and Jbeta (13) primers were used in the PCR. The protocol was immunoSEQ multiplex PCR, while the TCRdb copy is restricted to in-frame clones and leaves out a portion. Of 75,000 to 95,000 clones detected, 80% to 90% appear once; the ten largest clones hold about 2.5%. The sample consisted of PBMCs. The receptors shown here come from a man between 18 and 29 years old in good health and CMV-seronegative.

The V gene is TRBV7-9, the J gene TRBJ1-1, with a possible D match to TRBD1 (5 bases). Germline V gene data show CDR1 as SEHNR and CDR2 as FQNEAQ (reference sequence). V was trimmed by 6 bases and J by 3 bases, leaving 11 bases between them. The CDR3 covers 13 residues. The CDR3 is CASREGKHTEAFF. DNA of the CDR3: TGTGCCAGCAGGGAGGGGAAACACACTGAAGCTTTCTTT.

The CDR3, as DNA: TGTGCCAGCAGCTGGGGACAAGACACTGAAGCTTTCTTT. Its translation: CASSWGQDTEAFF. The chain is built from TRBV7-2 and TRBJ1-1; maybe TRBD1 (6 bases). CDR1 is SGHTA, CDR2 FQGNSA, per germline. The V and J ends lost 4 bases and 3 bases respectively, with 9 bases between them. The CDR3 has 13 residues.

The chain combines TRBV27 with TRBJ1-4; TRBD1 matches 10 bases. CDR1 is MNHEY, CDR2 SMNVEV, per germline (reference sequence). This CDR3 is 13 amino acids long. V lost 9 bases, J lost 9 bases, and 7 bases stayed unmatched. The CDR3 nucleotides read TGTGCCAGTTCGGGACAGGGGTGGAAAAAACTGTTTTTT. It codes for CASSGQGWKKLFF.

This chain uses TRBV5-1 with TRBJ2-5, with D perhaps TRBD1 (5 bases). Near its end, the DNA agrees better with TRBJ2-7, so the J call may be wrong. Germline V gives CDR1 SGHRS, CDR2 YFSETQ. The CDR3 runs to 12 residues. This chain's CDR3 is CASGLRGPEQYF. As DNA, the CDR3 is TGCGCCAGCGGGCTTAGGGGCCCCGAGCAGTACTTC.

The rearrangement links TRBV2 to TRBJ1-5, with 8 nucleotides matching TRBD1. Losses at the gene ends were 8 bases for V and 1 base for J; bases not matched to a gene: 4. This CDR3 contains 14 residues. Germline-derived CDR1 and CDR2 are SNHLY and FYNNEI. The CDR3 here is CASWTGISNQPQHF. The CDR3 DNA reads as TGTGCCAGCTGGACAGGGATAAGCAATCAGCCCCAGCATTTT. Complete variable domain (other parts from reference TRBV2 and TRBJ1-5): EPEVTQTPSHQVTQMGQEVILRCVPISNHLYFYWYRQILGQKVEFLVSFYNNEISEKSEIFDDQFSVERPDGSNFTLKIRSTKLEDSAMYFCASWTGISNQPQHFGDGTRLSIL.

The V and J genes are TRBV15 and TRBJ2-7, with 11 bases aligning to TRBD2. V was pared by 0 bases and J by 2 bases, with 3 bases of the junction left unmatched. The CDR3 consists of 16 residues. Germline CDR1 is LNHNV and CDR2 is YYDKDF (reference sequence). The CDR3 loop reads CATSRDLTSGTYEQYF. The CDR3 region has the DNA TGTGCCACCAGCAGAGATCTGACTAGCGGGACCTACGAGCAGTACTTC.

This clone occurred once. The chain uses TRBV18 and TRBJ1-2; 10 nucleotides line up with TRBD1. V shed 6 bases and J 8 bases; nucleotides not matched to a gene: 15. CDR1 is KGHSH, CDR2 LQKENI, per germline. This CDR3 contains 16 residues. CDR3 nucleotides: TGTGCCAGCTCCCGGGACAGGGGCACCGAAAAGCTAGGCTACACCTTC. Translated, it gives CASSRDRGTEKLGYTF.

For this clone: The sample has other DNA sequences that encode this CDR3 too. The V gene is TRBV6-5, the J gene TRBJ1-1; D uncertain. V shed 2 bases and J shed 1 base, with 5 bases lying between them. Germline V gives CDR1 MNHEY, CDR2 SVGAGI. The CDR3 totals 13 residues. CDR3 in DNA: TGTGCCAGCAGTTACGTAAAGAACACTGAAGCTTTCTTT. It specifies CASSYVKNTEAFF.

The CDR3 nucleotides are TGTGCCAGCAGCTTGCATGAGGTGAACACTGAAGCTTTCTTT. This sequence encodes CASSLHEVNTEAFF. This chain uses TRBV7-8 with TRBJ1-1, with D hard to call. Trimming removed 3 bases from V and 0 bases from J, with 8 bases in between. The CDR3 is 14 residues long. CDR1 and CDR2 (germline): SGHVS, FQNEAQ. The full variable domain, rest sourced from reference TRBV7-8 and TRBJ1-1, is GAGVSQSPRYKVAKRGQDVALRCDPISGHVSLFWYQQALGQGPEFLTYFQNEAQLDKSGLPSDRFFAERPEGSVSTLKIQRTQQEDSAVYLCASSLHEVNTEAFFGQGTRLTVV.

The genes are TRBV2 and TRBJ2-7; D possibly corresponds to TRBD1 (5 bases). V was shortened by 6 bases and J by 2 bases, with 23 bases between the two germline ends. Germline CDR1 SNHLY, CDR2 FYNNEI. CDR3 size: 17 residues. The CDR3 here is CASRSPSGFGAAYEQYF. CDR3 nucleotide sequence: TGTGCCAGCAGATCGCCTTCTGGGTTTGGGGCGGCCTACGAGCAGTACTTC.

This clone was seen only once. V and J are TRBV7-2 and TRBJ2-7; 11 nucleotides match TRBD2. The V gene's germline CDR1 is SGHTA and CDR2 FQGNSA. Trimming took 0 bases from V and 2 from J; bases not matched to a gene: 9. This CDR3 contains 18 residues. In DNA, the CDR3 is TGTGCCAGCAGCTTAGCGGCCGCTCCGGGACTAGCGGCCTACGAGCAGTACTTC. This encodes CASSLAAAPGLAAYEQYF.

This chain links TRBV7-6 with TRBJ1-1, with D unclear. Germline-derived CDR1 and CDR2 are SGHVS and FNYEAQ. Trimming pared 5 bases from V and 0 bases from J, leaving 13 bases between. The CDR3 contains 15 residues. The CDR3 DNA is TGTGCCAGCAGCAGAAACTTAGACATGAACACTGAAGCTTTCTTT. Translating it yields CASSRNLDMNTEAFF.

This clone was picked up one time. The rearrangement joins TRBV7-2 to TRBJ1-2; TRBD1 aligns across 10 bases. The V and J ends lost 1 base and 8 bases, in that order; junction bases with no gene match: 4. Germline V gene sequence: CDR1 SGHTA, CDR2 FQGNSA. The CDR3 has 14 amino acids. CDR3 sequence reads: CASSLGTGGEGYTF. Written as DNA, the CDR3 is TGTGCCAGCAGCTTAGGGACAGGGGGTGAAGGCTACACCTTC. Together with reference TRBV7-2 and TRBJ1-2, the CDR3 gives the full variable domain: GAGVSQSPSNKVTEKGKDVELRCDPISGHTALYWYRQSLGQGLEFLIYFQGNSAPDKSGLPSDRFSAERTGGSVSTLTIQRTQQEDSAVYLCASSLGTGGEGYTFGSGTRLTVV.

The chain couples TRBV6-4 to TRBJ2-1; TRBD2 agrees at 8 bases. The CDR3 extends over 14 amino acids. With 8 bases clipped from V and 9 bases from J, the junction kept 12 bases outside the gene matches. In germline, CDR1 is MRHNA, CDR2 SNTAGT. The CDR3, as DNA: TGTGCCAGCCAAGGAGCGGGAGAATCGGGTGAGCAGTTCTTC. The encoded protein is CASQGAGESGEQFF.

This chain uses TRBV27 with TRBJ2-7; a weak D match, TRBD2 (5 bases). Germline-derived CDR1 and CDR2 are MNHEY and SMNVEV (reference sequence). Trimming took 6 bases from V and 0 from J, leaving 15 bases between them. This CDR3 spans 15 amino acids. This CDR3 is CASSLVGLASYEQYF. In DNA form, the CDR3 reads TGTGCCAGCAGCCTGGTAGGGCTAGCCTCCTACGAGCAGTACTTC.

This clone was observed a single time. CDR3 sequence: CASKENRGWEKLFF. The CDR3 DNA reads as TGTGCCAGTAAGGAGAACAGGGGATGGGAAAAACTGTTTTTT. V is TRBV19 and J is TRBJ1-4, with 7 positions matching TRBD1. The CDR3 has 14 residues. The trim removed 7 bases at V and 8 bases at J, leaving 10 bases unmatched. CDR1 is LNHDA and CDR2 is SQIVND in the germline V gene (reference sequence).

Only one count was recorded for this clone. V usage is TRBV2 and J usage is TRBJ2-1; 14 bases match TRBD2. The CDR3 consists of 19 residues. Germline-derived CDR1 and CDR2 are SNHLY and FYNNEI. The junction had 13 bases not matched to a gene; V was cut back by 7 bases and J by 2 bases. In DNA form, the CDR3 reads TGTGCCAGCATTCCCTTAGGGACTAGCGGGAGAACGACCTACAATGAGCAGTTCTTC. It specifies CASIPLGTSGRTTYNEQFF.

The chain has TRBV28 and TRBJ1-2, with D maybe TRBD1 (5 bases). The CDR3 runs 13 residues. The V end lost 5 bases, the J end lost 4 bases, and 11 bases lay between the germline ends. Germline CDR1 reads MDHEN; CDR2 reads SYDVKM. In DNA, the CDR3 is TGTGCCAGCAGTACCAACCAGGGCTATGGCTACACCTTC. Translation: CASSTNQGYGYTF.

The chain employs TRBV7-9 and TRBJ2-3, with 13 bases fitting TRBD2. This CDR3 has 16 amino acids. With V trimmed by 4 bases and J by 4 bases, 5 bases remained unmatched. From germline, CDR1 is SEHNR and CDR2 FQNEAQ (reference sequence). CDR3 sequence (DNA): TGTGCCAGCAGCTATCCGGGACTAGCGGGATCAGATACGCAGTATTTT. This gives the protein CASSYPGLAGSDTQYF. The whole variable domain, remainder taken from reference TRBV7-9 and TRBJ2-3, is DTGVSQNPRHKITKRGQNVTFRCDPISEHNRLYWYRQTLGQGPEFLTYFQNEAQLEKSRLLSDRFSAERPKGSFSTLEIQRTEQGDSAMYLCASSYPGLAGSDTQYFGPGTRLTVL.

This chain uses TRBV7-9 with TRBJ1-5; the D is unclear. The V and J ends lost 5 bases and 7 bases respectively, with 9 bases between them. The germline V gene has CDR1 SEHNR and CDR2 FQNEAQ (reference sequence). The CDR3 spans 12 residues. The CDR3, as DNA: TGTGCCAGCAGCCGGGAAGGACAGCCCCAGCATTTT. Translation: CASSREGQPQHF.

J is TRBJ2-1 and V is TRBV5-1, with TRBD2 matching 13 bases. V was clipped by 0 bases and J by 6 bases; unmatched bases: 3. This CDR3 region has 16 residues. Germline CDR1 SGHRS, CDR2 YFSETQ. The CDR3 DNA is TGCGCCAGCAGCTTGGCGGGACTAGCGGGACTCAATGAGCAGTTCTTC. This encodes CASSLAGLAGLNEQFF.

The V and J genes are TRBV4-2 and TRBJ2-6; 7 bases fit TRBD1. Germline-derived CDR1 and CDR2 are LGHNA and YNFKEQ. This CDR3 is built from 17 residues. Unmatched junction bases numbered 10, after V lost 1 base and J lost 7 bases. The CDR3 loop is CASSQVGQSEVANVLTF. CDR3 DNA: TGTGCCAGCAGCCAAGTGGGACAGAGTGAGGTCGCCAACGTCCTGACTTTC.

The chain couples TRBV5-1 to TRBJ2-7; maybe TRBD2 (5 bases). The germline V gene has CDR1 SGHRS and CDR2 YFSETQ. V was clipped by 3 bases and J by 2 bases, with 12 bases between them. This CDR3 has 14 amino acids. The chain's CDR3 is CASSSRAGPYEQYF. The CDR3, as DNA: TGCGCCAGCAGCTCGAGGGCAGGTCCCTACGAGCAGTACTTC.

V usage is TRBV9 and J usage is TRBJ2-7; D is undetermined. Germline CDR1 and CDR2: SGDLS and YYNGEE. The ends were cut back, 4 bases at V and 2 bases at J, with 13 bases in the middle. The CDR3 consists of 14 residues. This CDR3 is CASSPPSQTYEQYF. The CDR3 DNA follows: TGTGCCAGCAGCCCTCCCAGTCAGACCTACGAGCAGTACTTC. Variable domain in full (rest from reference TRBV9 and TRBJ2-7): DSGVTQTPKHLITATGQRVTLRCSPRSGDLSVYWYQQSLDQGLQFLIQYYNGEERAKGNILERFSAQQFPDLHSELNLSSLELGDSALYFCASSPPSQTYEQYFGPGTRLTVT.

The gene calls are TRBV7-2 and TRBJ2-7, with D tentatively TRBD1 (6 bases). The germline CDR1 and CDR2 sequences are SGHTA and FQGNSA. The CDR3 has 15 residues. The ends were cut back, 5 bases at V and 1 base at J, with 15 bases in the middle. The CDR3 DNA is TGTGCCAGCAGCGCACCGGGACAAATATCCTACGAGCAGTACTTC. This translates into CASSAPGQISYEQYF.

The chain couples TRBV21-1 to TRBJ1-2. TRBV21-1 is an annotated pseudogene. CDR3 length: 14 amino acids. Here the CDR3 reads CASSKVSSFYGYTF. CDR3 nucleotides: TGTGCCAGCAGCAAAGTTTCGAGTTTCTATGGCTACACCTTC.

This clone was seen once. This sequence joins TRBV11-2 and TRBJ2-1, with TRBD2 matching over 7 bases. From germline, CDR1 is SGHAT and CDR2 FQNNGV. Trimming took 5 bases from V and 0 from J; bases not matched to a gene: 7. The CDR3 is 16 residues long. CDR3 loop: CASSPWGGSSYNEQFF. The DNA for the CDR3 is TGTGCCAGCAGCCCGTGGGGCGGGAGCTCCTACAATGAGCAGTTCTTC.